Given below is one T cell receptor (beta chain) in context. Its antigen remains unidentified. Within one base of it there is no much larger clone, and no base qualities were kept. The trim is 6 bases for V and 0 bases for J, with a gap of 11 bases between the germline ends. According to the germline V gene, CDR1 reads MNHEY and CDR2 reads SVGEGT. Spanning cysteine to phenylalanine, the CDR3 consists of 14 amino acids. The DNA shown is the 42-base CDR3, in frame from base 1. The data are from a study of response to subunit inactivated influenza vaccine (dated by TCRdb to between 2017 and 2018). Notes on the research overall: Deep quantitative profiling of the T cell receptor repertoire was used in the study to follow responses to a trivalent subunit inactivated influenza vaccine.

Receptors were amplified or captured by RT-PCR. Sequencing took place on an Illumina HiSeq 2500. Through fastp at Q25 and MiXCR, TCRdb rebuilt clones from the public reads, retaining in-frame beta chains. Every CDR3 protein is listed once, alongside the most common genes and DNA of its rows. This sample is represented by more than 700,000 distinct CDR3 sequences; approximately 21% of them were singletons. The ten largest clones represent roughly 10% of the sample. Results the study describes overall, beyond this receptor: It was suggested by the authors that each seasonal influenza vaccination may recruit only a limited number of new T cells.

The chain was built from TRBV6-2 or TRBV6-3 and TRBJ1-2; TRBD1 is a weak D gene call, 6 bases matching. The receptor was isolated from a man aged 50-59 years who received an inactivated influenza vaccine. Donor details come from another sample of the same person, matched by shared clones. Source: PBMCs from blood, taken more than 4 days after vaccination. The CDR3 is CASRKQGSNYGYTF. The sequence in DNA is TGTGCCAGCAGAAAACAGGGATCTAACTATGGCTACACCTTC.